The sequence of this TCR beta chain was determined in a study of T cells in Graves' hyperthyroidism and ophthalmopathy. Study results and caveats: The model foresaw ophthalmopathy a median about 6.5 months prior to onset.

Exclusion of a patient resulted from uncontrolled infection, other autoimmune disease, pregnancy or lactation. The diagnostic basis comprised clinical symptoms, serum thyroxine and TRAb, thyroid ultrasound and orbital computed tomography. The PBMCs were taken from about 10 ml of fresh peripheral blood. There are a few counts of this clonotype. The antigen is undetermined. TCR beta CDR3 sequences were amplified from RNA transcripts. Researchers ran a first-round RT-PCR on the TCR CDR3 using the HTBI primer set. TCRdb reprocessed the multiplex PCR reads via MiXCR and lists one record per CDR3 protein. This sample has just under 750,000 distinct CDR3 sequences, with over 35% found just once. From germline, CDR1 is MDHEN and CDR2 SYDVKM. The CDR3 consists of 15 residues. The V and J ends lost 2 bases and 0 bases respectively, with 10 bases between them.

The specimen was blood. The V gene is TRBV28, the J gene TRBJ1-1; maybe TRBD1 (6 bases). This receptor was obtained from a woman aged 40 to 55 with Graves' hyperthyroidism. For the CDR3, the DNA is TGTGCCAGCAGTTTACGGGGGGCCATGAACACTGAAGCTTTCTTT. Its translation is CASSLRGAMNTEAFF.